The clone carrying this T cell receptor beta chain was observed a handful of times. Its antigen is still unknown. This sample is drawn from a study of T-cell memory formation after mild COVID-19. Study background: TCR clusters mostly belonged to single donors. Study-level results: Contracting CD4+ clones sat mainly in CM and EM; CD8+ in EMRA. Some SARS-CoV-2-responding clones were already detected in memory before infection.

The germline gives CDR1 LNHDA, CDR2 SQIVND (reference sequence). V was shortened by 9 bases and J by 2 bases, with 19 bases between the two germline ends. This CDR3 has 16 residues. 5'RACE with constant-segment primers built TCRalpha and TCRbeta cDNA libraries with UMIs. In TCRdb, the 5' RACE reads were re-called with MiXCR into one record per CDR3 protein. The sample contains about 350,000 distinct CDR3 sequences, about 13% of which appear only once. The sample comprised PBMCs or a T cell subset sorted from them (not recorded which). This chain joins TRBV19 and TRBJ2-2; D possibly corresponds to TRBD2 (6 bases). The sequence derives from a young man who had mild COVID-19 (a few samples of this study predate the infection). Cell type and time point are not known. CDR3 DNA sequence: TGTGCCAGCCGACTCGGTGTGGGGGGTAACACCGGGGAGCTGTTTTTT. This encodes CASRLGVGGNTGELFF.